This is a list of T cell receptor beta chains from one sample in a study of cytomegalovirus exposure and HLA in healthy donors. The repertoire was sequenced with immunoSEQ multiplex PCR; TCRdb's copy has only in-frame clones and lacks some. The sample has approximately 100,000 clones; around three fifths are singletons. The sequencing input was PBMCs. The receptors come from a man aged 25 to 40 in good health and CMV-seronegative. Both conserved end residues are part of each CDR3. Fields, in order: V gene, CDR3 protein.

TRBV7-2 CASSLVVGGAYGYTF
TRBV2 CASSEDGQIPALGQYF
TRBV7-2 CASSYTGTGGLEQYF
TRBV7-9 CASSLESGTEAFF
TRBV11-2 CASSLERMRRHTDTQYF
TRBV7-7 CASSALAGAHEQYF
TRBV15 CATSRDIGAGQRTYEQYF
TRBV15 CATRTGQSGANVLTF
TRBV20-1 CSARLPYEQYF
TRBV6-4 CASSDSMTSGSSYNEQFF
TRBV9 CASTGKPETYNEQFF
TRBV7-2 CASSLSQGGNQPQHF
TRBV28 CASSSPNRVRSNQPQHF
TRBV6-1 CASSEWGRGVNTEAFF
TRBV7-9 CASSPGQDLNQPQHF
TRBV27 CASSFGTTPYEQYF
TRBV6-5 CASSFGQDSNQPQHF
TRBV7-6 CASSLVWLGDRGANVLTF
TRBV7-3 CASSFDIYGEAFF
TRBV28 CASSAGLADEQYF
TRBV7-8 CASSLYRTAIGQPQHF
TRBV18 CASSVSGDLGAFF
TRBV5-1 CASSSTGTDSTDTQYF
TRBV5-1 CASSLFSGSGLREQFF
TRBV13 CASSSITYLKDPRSGEQYF
TRBV5-1 CASSTGPLSNYGYTF
TRBV5-1 CASTRGGNYEQYF
TRBV18 CASSPQETQYF
TRBV28 CASSFAGVQETQYF
TRBV7-9 CASSLATGLPEAFF
TRBV19 CASRTRGTGELFF
TRBV9 CASSYSSQGQSEQYF
TRBV7-8 CASSPLGAASYEQYF
TRBV5-4 CASSLEGTSPHYEQYF
TRBV19 CASSIQQGRTDTQYF
TRBV10-3 CAIRDPTGEQYF
TRBV7-9 CASSITRHEKLFF